Each of the 29 T cell receptor beta chains below was sequenced from the same sample in a study of T cells after yellow fever vaccination. Each CDR3 protein is one row after TCRdb ran MiXCR on the 5' RACE reads. The data hold around 180,000 distinct CDR3 sequences, with approximately 6.2% observed a single time. The sample was CD4+ T cells sorted from PBMCs, taken on the day of the first yellow fever vaccination. The receptors here all came from a young man who received the YFV17D yellow fever vaccine.

The chain employs TRBV7-2 and TRBJ2-7; D ambiguous. The CDR3 is 17 amino acids. V dropped 5 bases and J dropped 2 bases, with 22 bases sitting between them. Per germline, CDR1 SGHTA and CDR2 FQGNSA. The CDR3 DNA reads as TGTGCCAGCAGCCCCCATAAGTCTAGGGTGTCTACCTACGAGCAGTACTTC. Amino acids: CASSPHKSRVSTYEQYF.

The chain couples TRBV7-2 to TRBJ1-5, with TRBD1 identical over 8 bases. This CDR3 is built from 15 residues. Trimming took 3 bases from V and 5 from J; bases not matched to a gene: 6. Germline V gene sequence: CDR1 SGHTA, CDR2 FQGNSA. CDR3: CASSFAGTGYQPQHF. CDR3 in DNA: TGTGCCAGCAGCTTCGCCGGGACAGGCTATCAGCCCCAGCATTTT. The whole variable domain, filled in from reference TRBV7-2 and TRBJ1-5, reads GAGVSQSPSNKVTEKGKDVELRCDPISGHTALYWYRQSLGQGLEFLIYFQGNSAPDKSGLPSDRFSAERTGGSVSTLTIQRTQQEDSAVYLCASSFAGTGYQPQHFGDGTRLSIL.

The chain joins TRBV7-3 to TRBJ2-1; weak D call: TRBD1 (6 bases). V was trimmed by 5 bases and J by 6 bases, leaving 23 bases between them. The CDR3 runs 17 residues. Per germline, CDR1 SGHTA and CDR2 FQGTGA. CDR3 sequence reads: CASSLQGQGKLSNEQFF. CDR3 bases: TGTGCCAGCAGCCTCCAGGGGCAGGGAAAACTTTCCAATGAGCAGTTCTTC.

This clonotype occurred many times. The V and J genes are TRBV24-1 and TRBJ2-1; D is unclear. Trimming took 1 base from V and 1 from J, leaving 10 bases between them. Germline CDR1 KGHDR, CDR2 SFDVKD. The CDR3 runs 16 residues. The CDR3 here is CATSDLLAASYNEQFF. CDR3 sequence (DNA): TGTGCCACCAGTGATTTACTGGCAGCGTCCTACAATGAGCAGTTCTTC.

This clonotype has a handful of counts. The genes are TRBV19 and TRBJ2-1; TRBD2 matches at 7 bases. J gave up 10 bases and V 6 bases, and 15 bases lay outside the gene matches. The CDR3 has 15 residues. Per the germline V gene, CDR1 is LNHDA and CDR2 is SQIVND (reference sequence). The CDR3 bases are TGTGCCAGTAGACTCCGGGACTATCCCCCGGGGGAGCAGTTCTTC. It specifies CASRLRDYPPGEQFF. Supplemented by reference TRBV19 and TRBJ2-1, the full variable domain reads DGGITQSPKYLFRKEGQNVTLSCEQNLNHDAMYWYRQDPGQGLRLIYYSQIVNDFQKGDIAEGYSVSREKKESFPLTVTSAQKNPTAFYLCASRLRDYPPGEQFFGPGTRLTVL.

The table lists this clonotype with a few counts. The CDR3 region has the DNA TGTGCCAGCAGTCAAGGGGGCAGGGAGAGGGATACGCAGTATTTT. This gives the protein CASSQGGRERDTQYF. V usage is TRBV28 and J usage is TRBJ2-3; 7 bases are a match to TRBD1. Germline lookup yields CDR1 MDHEN and CDR2 SYDVKM. Germline trimming cut 5 bases from V and 6 bases from J; bases unmatched to any gene: 11. The CDR3 length is 15 residues.

This clonotype was seen repeatedly, ten times or more. The chain combines TRBV6-1 with TRBJ2-3; no clear D. Germline values: CDR1 MNHNS, CDR2 SASEGT. V was trimmed by 6 bases and J by 0 bases, leaving 10 bases between them. The CDR3 has 14 amino acids. CDR3: CASRTTASTDTQYF. DNA of the CDR3: TGTGCCAGCAGGACGACTGCTAGCACAGATACGCAGTATTTT.

A few counts support this clonotype. The CDR3 protein is CASSQDHGAGELFF. The CDR3, as DNA: TGTGCCAGCAGCCAAGATCACGGCGCCGGGGAGCTGTTTTTT. The rearrangement joins TRBV4-2 to TRBJ2-2; D remains unclear. CDR3 length: 14 amino acids. Trimming removed 0 bases at V and 6 bases at J, with 8 bases between. Germline V CDR1 and CDR2: LGHNA, YNFKEQ.

This clonotype was counted at least ten times. The J gene is TRBJ2-7, the V gene TRBV20-1; possibly TRBD2 for D (7 bases). The CDR3 loop spans 13 amino acids. V gave up 4 bases and J gave up 1 base, with 11 bases separating them. Germline-derived CDR1 and CDR2 are DFQATT and SNEGSKA (reference sequence). CDR3 DNA: TGCAGTGCTAAGGGGGGGGGATCCTACGAGCAGTACTTC. Amino acids: CSAKGGGSYEQYF.

In this sample, this clonotype turned up a few times. CDR3 region: CASSLRTASYNEQFF. The CDR3 nucleotides read TGTGCCAGCAGCCTTAGGACAGCCTCATACAATGAGCAGTTCTTC. The chain recombines TRBV7-2 with TRBJ2-1; D is possibly TRBD1 (6 bases). Germline lookup yields CDR1 SGHTA and CDR2 FQGNSA. The CDR3 has 15 amino acids. The ends were cut back, 5 bases at V and 4 bases at J, with 15 bases in the middle.

This clonotype was counted only a few times. This chain's CDR3 is CAWSDRFNQPQHF. For the CDR3, the DNA is TGTGCCTGGAGCGACAGGTTCAATCAGCCCCAGCATTTT. The chain recombines TRBV30 with TRBJ1-5, with D possibly matching TRBD1 (6 bases). V shed 3 bases and J shed 3 bases, with 9 bases lying between them. The CDR3 has 13 amino acids. The germline gives CDR1 GTSNPN, CDR2 SVGIG (reference sequence). Complete variable domain (other parts from reference TRBV30 and TRBJ1-5): SQTIHQWPATLVQPVGSPLSLECTVEGTSNPNLYWYRQAAGRGLQLLFYSVGIGQISSEVPQNLSASRPQDRQFILSSKKLLLSDSGFYLCAWSDRFNQPQHFGDGTRLSIL.

This clonotype was counted ten times or more. The chain combines TRBV12-3 or TRBV12-4 with TRBJ2-3; 10 bases are a match to TRBD2. Trimming cost V 6 bases and J 7 bases; bases outside gene matches: 10. The CDR3 totals 15 residues. The chain's CDR3 is CASSYRSGGQNTQYF. The CDR3 DNA sequence: TGTGCCAGCAGCTATCGTAGCGGGGGGCAGAATACGCAGTATTTT.

The rearrangement links TRBV6-1 to TRBJ2-1, with D perhaps TRBD2 (6 bases). There are 17 residues in the CDR3. Trimming stripped 6 bases from V and 4 bases from J, with 22 bases between. Looked up from germline, CDR1 is MNHNS and CDR2 is SASEGT. Written as DNA, the CDR3 is TGTGCCAGCAGCGACCTTCCAGTAGCGGCAGGATACAATGAGCAGTTCTTC. It is translated as CASSDLPVAAGYNEQFF.

This clonotype was seen only a few times. The V call is TRBV12-3 or TRBV12-4, the J call TRBJ2-1, with a weak D call TRBD2 (7 bases). The ends were cut back, 4 bases at V and 4 bases at J, with 14 bases in the middle. CDR3 length: 15 residues. CDR3 in DNA: TGTGCCAGCAGTTCAGGGGCTAGCGGTTACAATGAGCAGTTCTTC. Protein product: CASSSGASGYNEQFF.

This clonotype has ten or more counts. The V and J genes are TRBV12-3 or TRBV12-4 and TRBJ1-1; no definite D call. The CDR3 totals 14 residues. Trimming took 3 bases from V and 0 from J, leaving 8 bases between them. The CDR3 loop reads CASSFLKMNTEAFF. The CDR3 DNA sequence: TGTGCCAGCAGTTTTCTTAAAATGAACACTGAAGCTTTCTTT.

The table lists this clonotype with a few counts. This rearrangement joins TRBV6-5 to TRBJ1-1; maybe TRBD1 (5 bases). Trimming took off 2 bases at V and 12 bases at J, with 10 bases between the two ends. The germline V gene encodes CDR1 MNHEY and CDR2 SVGAGI. The CDR3 length is 11 residues. The CDR3 reads CASSYRGGTFF. For the CDR3, the DNA is TGTGCCAGCAGTTACCGGGGCGGAACTTTCTTT.

The J gene is TRBJ2-7, the V gene TRBV9, with TRBD1 identical over 9 bases. This CDR3 comprises 14 residues. In germline, CDR1 is SGDLS, CDR2 YYNGEE. The V and J ends lost 4 bases and 5 bases, in that order; junction bases with no gene match: 7. CDR3 nucleotide sequence: TGTGCCAGCAGCACGGGGACAGGGTACCACGAGCAGTACTTC. Encoded protein: CASSTGTGYHEQYF.

This clonotype was detected only a few times. V usage is TRBV11-2 and J usage is TRBJ2-5; D may match TRBD1 or TRBD2 (5 bases each). Looked up from germline, CDR1 is SGHAT and CDR2 is FQNNGV. The CDR3 loop spans 15 amino acids. V lost 4 bases and J 5 bases, leaving 17 bases between the germline ends. CDR3 DNA: TGTGCCAGCAGCTCCGAGGCTAGTGGGGGTGAGACCCAGTACTTC. Encoded protein: CASSSEASGGETQYF. Complete variable domain (other parts from reference TRBV11-2 and TRBJ2-5): EAGVAQSPRYKIIEKRQSVAFWCNPISGHATLYWYQQILGQGPKLLIQFQNNGVVDDSQLPKDRFSAERLKGVDSTLKIQPAKLEDSAVYLCASSSEASGGETQYFGPGTRLLVL.

The chain uses TRBV29-1 and TRBJ1-1, with D tentatively TRBD1 (5 bases). Looked up from germline, CDR1 is SQVTM and CDR2 is ANQGSEA. The CDR3 consists of 12 residues. DNA for the CDR3: TGCGCTAGCGGGGGAAGGGACACTGAAGCTTTCTTT. Translated, it gives CASGGRDTEAFF.

Many counts were recorded for this clonotype. The CDR3 nucleotides read TGTGCCAGCAGTTCGACGACAGGGGTCTACGAGCAGTACTTC. Protein: CASSSTTGVYEQYF. The chain employs TRBV6-5 and TRBJ2-7; 8 bases fit TRBD1. Germline-derived CDR1 and CDR2 are MNHEY and SVGAGI. The CDR3 runs to 14 residues. V was pared by 4 bases and J by 3 bases, with 5 bases of the junction left unmatched.

This clonotype has at least ten counts. The V call is TRBV7-2, the J call TRBJ2-1; D not resolved. CDR1 is SGHTA, CDR2 FQGNSA, per germline. The CDR3 extends over 14 amino acids. V was pared by 6 bases and J by 4 bases, with 13 bases between. CDR3 sequence reads: CASSQFGPYNEQFF. The CDR3 coding sequence is TGTGCCAGCAGTCAGTTCGGACCGTACAATGAGCAGTTCTTC.

This clonotype was detected a few times. V usage is TRBV7-9 and J usage is TRBJ1-4; weak D call: TRBD1 (6 bases). V was pared by 5 bases and J by 8 bases, with 18 bases between. CDR3 length equals 15 residues. Per germline, CDR1 SEHNR and CDR2 FQNEAQ (reference sequence). This CDR3 reads CASSPGDGPSEKLFF. The CDR3 nucleotides are TGTGCCAGCAGCCCAGGGGACGGACCGAGCGAAAAACTGTTTTTT.

This clonotype has a count of ten or more. The chain carries TRBV5-1 and TRBJ2-4; 7 bases match TRBD1. Per germline, CDR1 SGHRS and CDR2 YFSETQ. Germline trimming cut 4 bases from V and 8 bases from J; bases unmatched to any gene: 9. The CDR3 is 14 residues long. This chain's CDR3 is CASSRRTGEDIQYF. In nucleotides, the CDR3 is TGCGCCAGCAGCAGAAGGACAGGAGAGGACATTCAGTACTTC.

The V gene is TRBV3-1, the J gene TRBJ1-5, with no clear D. The CDR3 sequence is 13 residues long. Trimming left V 0 bases short and J 5 bases short, with 5 bases between. CDR1 is LGHDT and CDR2 is YNNKEL in the germline V gene (reference sequence). The CDR3, as DNA: TGTGCCAGCAGCCAAGAGGTGCATCAGCCCCAGCATTTT. Its translation: CASSQEVHQPQHF.

This clonotype was seen a handful of times. This chain uses TRBV9 with TRBJ1-1; a weak D match, TRBD1 (6 bases). This CDR3 region has 15 residues. CDR1 and CDR2 (germline): SGDLS, YYNGEE. V was clipped by 0 bases and J by 2 bases, with 11 bases between them. CDR3 in DNA: TGTGCCAGCAGCGTAGTAGCTGGGGGCAACACTGAAGCTTTCTTT. Translation: CASSVVAGGNTEAFF.

The V call is TRBV4-3, the J call TRBJ2-2; 8 nucleotides match TRBD2. CDR1 is LGHNA, CDR2 YSLEER, per germline. This CDR3 has 16 amino acids. V shed 0 bases and J 3 bases; nucleotides not matched to a gene: 3. This chain's CDR3 is CASSQDFGGDTGELFF. CDR3 in DNA: TGCGCCAGCAGCCAAGATTTCGGGGGGGACACCGGGGAGCTGTTTTTT.

This clonotype was recorded many times. The genes are TRBV5-1 and TRBJ2-7; no clear D gene. Deletions cut 0 bases from V and 0 bases from J, with 10 bases between. The CDR3 has 15 amino acids. CDR1 is SGHRS, CDR2 YFSETQ, per germline. The DNA of the CDR3 is TGCGCCAGCAGCTTGGAGGGCGCCTACTCCTACGAGCAGTACTTC. Protein: CASSLEGAYSYEQYF.

In this sample, this clonotype turned up many times. The chain combines TRBV7-3 with TRBJ2-1, with a tentative D call TRBD1 (7 bases). The ends were cut back, 5 bases at V and 8 bases at J, with 16 bases in the middle. There are 14 residues in the CDR3. CDR1 and CDR2 (germline): SGHTA, FQGTGA. CDR3 DNA sequence: TGTGCCAGCAGCCCCCCAGGGGGGAACCATGAGCAGTTCTTC. It is translated as CASSPPGGNHEQFF.

At least ten counts were recorded for this clonotype. The rearrangement links TRBV4-1 to TRBJ2-3; TRBD1 or TRBD2 may be the D gene (5 bases each). The CDR3 length is 13 residues. CDR1 is MGHRA and CDR2 is YSYEKL in the germline V gene. The V and J ends lost 6 bases and 4 bases respectively, with 11 bases between them. CDR3 amino acids: CASRLQGADTQYF. In DNA form, the CDR3 reads TGCGCCAGCAGACTCCAGGGAGCAGATACGCAGTATTTT.